A single T cell receptor (beta chain) is shown here with its context. The data derive from a study of OX40 agonist ivuxolimab in advanced cancers. Study background: Patients were dosed with the agonistic anti-OX40 (CD134) antibody ivuxolimab. Males comprised approximately 84% of the group, whose mean age was approximately 60 years (range roughly 20 to 90). The eligibility criteria allowed prior anti-PD-1, anti-PD-L1 or anti-CTLA-4 therapy, and 30% to 45% had some.

The data were produced by immunoSEQ multiplex PCR, yet TCRdb's version contains in-frame clones alone and is incomplete. The sample lists approximately 66,000 clones, around 88% occurring once. The starting material was CD4+ or CD8+ T cells sorted from blood, obtained in a trial of the OX40 agonist ivuxolimab. The origin of this receptor is an adult with an advanced solid tumor such as melanoma, head and neck, liver or kidney cancer.

The chain's CDR3 is CASSPSRGTTEAFF. The CDR3 DNA reads as TGTGCCAGCAGCCCCAGTAGGGGGACCACTGAAGCTTTCTTT. This chain joins TRBV11-2 and TRBJ1-1; TRBD1 might be the D (6 bases). The CDR3 is made up of 14 amino acids. Per germline, CDR1 SGHAT and CDR2 FQNNGV. V was trimmed by 5 bases and J by 4 bases, leaving 14 bases between them.